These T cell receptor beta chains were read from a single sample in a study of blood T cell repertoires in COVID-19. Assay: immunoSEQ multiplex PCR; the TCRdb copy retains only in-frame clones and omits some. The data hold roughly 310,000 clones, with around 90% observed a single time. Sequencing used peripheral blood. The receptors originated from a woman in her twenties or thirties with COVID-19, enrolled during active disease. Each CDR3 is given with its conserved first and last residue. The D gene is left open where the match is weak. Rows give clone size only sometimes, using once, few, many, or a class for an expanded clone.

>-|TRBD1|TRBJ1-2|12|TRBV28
TGTGCCAGCAGTTTACGGACAGGGTTCTACACCTTC
CASSLRTGFYTF
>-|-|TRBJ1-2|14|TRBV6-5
TGTGCCAGCAGTTACTCGAACAGGGAATATGGCTACACCTTC
CASSYSNREYGYTF
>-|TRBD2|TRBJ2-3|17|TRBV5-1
TGCGCCAGCAGCCCTTTAGGACTAGCGGTTTTCACAGATACGCAGTATTTT
CASSPLGLAVFTDTQYF
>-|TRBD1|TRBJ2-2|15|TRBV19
TGTGCCAGTACCCCGGGACAGGGAAACACCGGGGAGCTGTTTTTT
CASTPGQGNTGELFF
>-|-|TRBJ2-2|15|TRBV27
TGTGCCAGCAGTTTATCCAGGGCTAACACCGGGGAGCTGTTTTTT
CASSLSRANTGELFF
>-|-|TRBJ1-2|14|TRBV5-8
TGTGCCAGCAGCTTCCCCAGGGTTGCCTATGGCTACACCTTC
CASSFPRVAYGYTF
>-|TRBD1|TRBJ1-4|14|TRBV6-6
TGTGCCAGCAGGTCCGGGACAGGGCAGGAAAAACTGTTTTTT
CASRSGTGQEKLFF
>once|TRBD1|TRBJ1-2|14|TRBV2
TGTGCCAGCAGCGTCGGACAGGGGGTGGATGGCTACACCTTC
CASSVGQGVDGYTF
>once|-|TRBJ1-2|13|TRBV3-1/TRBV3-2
TGTGCCAGCAGCCAAGATTTGAGTTTTGGCTACACCTTC
CASSQDLSFGYTF
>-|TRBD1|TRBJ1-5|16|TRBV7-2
TGTGCCAGCAGCTTAGTGGGACAGGGGGCGACTCAGCCCCAGCATTTT
CASSLVGQGATQPQHF
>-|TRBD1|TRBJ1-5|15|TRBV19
TGTGCCAGTAGTCTTGACAGGGGGAACAATCAGCCCCAGCATTTT
CASSLDRGNNQPQHF
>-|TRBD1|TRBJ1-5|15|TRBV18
TGTGCCAGCTCACCACAGACAGGGGGGGACCAGCCCCAGCATTTT
CASSPQTGGDQPQHF
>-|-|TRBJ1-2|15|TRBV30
TGTGCCTGCCTTACTGAGGGGGACATTAACTATGGCTACACCTTC
CACLTEGDINYGYTF
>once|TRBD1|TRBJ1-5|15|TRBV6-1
TGTGCCAGCAGTGAAGCTATACAGGGGGACCAGCCCCAGCATTTT
CASSEAIQGDQPQHF
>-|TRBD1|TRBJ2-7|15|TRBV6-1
TGTGCCAGCAGTGAAATTGGACAGGATTTCTACGAGCAGTACTTC
CASSEIGQDFYEQYF
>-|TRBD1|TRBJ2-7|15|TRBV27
TGTGCCAGCAGCACATCGGACAGGAACCTCTACGAGCAGTACTTC
CASSTSDRNLYEQYF